Sequencing of this T cell receptor (beta chain) was carried out in a study of blood T cell repertoires in COVID-19. In the original analysis: Amplification with reference gene primers provided the estimates of nucleated cell counts. Using immunoSEQ multiplex PCR, the repertoire was profiled, and TCRdb retains in-frame clones only, with some absent. V and J calls and clone size are those listed in that table; D and trimming were worked out from the DNA. The data contain about 530,000 clones, roughly nine tenths of them singletons. CDR1 and CDR2 from the germline V gene are LNHDA and SQIVND (reference sequence). CDR3 size: 12 residues. The ends lost 8 bases at V and 5 bases at J; junction bases unmatched: 3.

Sequenced input: peripheral blood. The receptor's source is a woman aged 50 to 65 with COVID-19, enrolled during active disease. This rearrangement joins TRBV19 to TRBJ1-2, with 9 bases identical to TRBD1. The CDR3 nucleotides read TGTGCCAGTTCGGGACAGGGATATGGCTACACCTTC. It is translated as CASSGQGYGYTF.